This T cell receptor beta chain is from a study of blood T cell repertoires in COVID-19. Study background: Samples came from the United States, Italy and Spain, spanning acute and convalescent COVID-19. T cells, B-cell-depleted T cells, or PBMCs supplied cDNA or gDNA.

This CDR3 has 12 residues. Trimming removed 6 bases from V and 15 bases from J; junction bases left unmatched: 11. The germline gives CDR1 MNHEY, CDR2 SVGEGT. Authors' processing steps: Researchers report that nucleated cell counts were estimated from reference gene primer amplification. Using immunoSEQ multiplex PCR, the repertoire was profiled, and TCRdb retains in-frame clones only, with some absent. V, J and clone size reflect that table, while D and trimming were determined from the DNA. Of roughly 290,000 clones in the sample, about 91% were seen once. The chain couples TRBV6-2 or TRBV6-3 to TRBJ2-1; TRBD1 matches at 7 bases. Material for sequencing was peripheral blood. This receptor was obtained from a woman between 55 and 75 years old with acute or convalescent COVID-19. DNA of the CDR3: TGTGCCAGCAGCCAGGGACAGCTCGGTGGGTTCTTC. Translation gives CASSQGQLGGFF.